This T cell receptor (beta chain) was identified during a study of T cell responses to AZD1222 COVID-19 vaccine (dated by TCRdb to the early 2020s). Regarding the study in general: Because spike-specific TCR depth and breadth did not differ between the two schedules, AZD1222 recipients who got a second dose at roughly 4 weeks were pooled with those who got a second dose at roughly 12 weeks. Trial participants were enrolled into age subgroups of 18-55, 56-69 and 70-plus years, which contained about 150, 27 and 61 TCR-sequenced participants, respectively. TCR sequencing was performed for 230 to 250 trial participants, of whom about 200 were given two doses of AZD1222 and around 26 were given two doses of MenACWY control vaccine. The paper's findings and limits, for the study overall: A significant rise in spike-specific TCR breadth and depth was observed after two AZD1222 doses relative to day 0 and relative to MenACWY recipients. The 56-69-year group was small, and its depth increase did not reach significance, likely because of low power. Because no samples from the day 14 peak response were available, repertoires could be characterized only after the peak T cell response. Conclusions about previously exposed vaccinees are limited because only six or seven AZD1222 recipients were SARS-CoV-2 seropositive at baseline. Participants were mostly white British and included more females than males, and it was suggested by the authors that clonal diversity may have been underestimated. The vaccine-associated CD4 TCRs covered the entire spike protein, and the dominant responses fell in regions 160-218 and 743-854. Reportedly, close to half of the unique spike-specific TCRs recognized epitopes lying outside the regions that are mutated in the B.1.351 and B.1.1.7 variants.

The sample's time point, from its label and the paper: baseline before first vaccination. The vaccinee samples were drawn from two UK trials, COV001 and COV002, one of which was a single-blind randomized controlled phase 2/3 trial testing AZD1222 (ChAdOx1 nCoV-19) in healthy adults. For TCRbeta chain sequencing, PBMC samples were collected from trial participants at day 0 and at day 28 after the second dose. The CDR3 regions of human TCRbeta chains were analyzed by immunosequencing. The original pipeline was this. Repertoire TCRs were checked for matches against a reference library of SARS-CoV-2-specific TCRs that had been generated using the MIRA antigen-specificity platform. Breadth was defined as the fraction of unique TCRs that were SARS-CoV-2-associated, and depth was defined as the fraction of total T cells that were SARS-CoV-2-associated. Each spike-specific TCR was assigned to its reactive spike region and to a CD4 or CD8 class using the MIRA data. Log10-transformed breadth and depth values were compared by one-way ANOVA with Sidak's multiple comparisons tests. Imported from immuneACCESS, the table was reduced by TCRdb to in-frame sequences with V and J called. These copies leave out some clones; in studies compared against another copy, an unresolved V gene accounts for under half, and the cause of the remainder is not known. D and trimming were read from the DNA, whereas the V and J calls and clone size are those reported in that table. This sample comprises about 180,000 clones, almost 90% of them detected only once. The top ten clonotypes cover 0.45% to 0.55% of the sample.

A note on this clone: Its antigen remains unidentified. No quality values exist for individual bases; no much larger clone is one base distant.

The junction carries 11 bases between V and J, which are trimmed by 3 bases and 2 bases respectively. Taken from the germline V gene, the CDR1 and CDR2 loops are MNHEY and SVGEGT. Spanning cysteine to phenylalanine, the CDR3 consists of 15 amino acids. The sequence is cut down to CDR3 DNA, 45 bases in frame from base 1. This chain joins TRBV6-2 or TRBV6-3 to TRBJ2-1; there is no confident call for the D gene. Specimen: peripheral blood, collected on day 0 of AZD1222 vaccination. This TCR was recovered from an adult in good health. The encoded CDR3 is CASSYKTRPYNEQFF. The DNA is TGTGCCAGCAGTTATAAGACCCGCCCCTACAATGAGCAGTTCTTC.